This entry describes one T cell receptor beta chain. As yet, its antigen is unknown. The data stem from a study of OX40 agonist ivuxolimab in advanced cancers. Across the whole study: Partial responses occurred in three patients (one hepatocellular carcinoma, two cutaneous melanoma). Study observations and caveats: The mean number of expanded clones was higher in CD8+ T cells than in CD4+.

Exclusion of a patient followed from autoimmune disease history or systemic immunosuppression. The germline gives CDR1 LNHDA, CDR2 SQIVND (reference sequence). Trimming took 2 bases from V and 3 from J, leaving 19 bases between them. The CDR3 has 17 residues. Profiling relied on immunoSEQ multiplex PCR, and the TCRdb table lists in-frame clones only, not all of them. The data contain under 95,000 clones, around 86% of them singletons. V usage is TRBV19 and J usage is TRBJ2-5; a weak D match, TRBD2 (5 bases). The sequencing used CD4+ or CD8+ T cells sorted from blood, collected in a trial of the OX40 agonist ivuxolimab. This receptor was taken from an adult with an advanced solid tumor such as melanoma, head and neck, liver or kidney cancer. The CDR3 DNA reads as TGTGCCAGTAGTATATATACCCTCGGGGTCGGAGAAGAGACCCAGTACTTC. Translation: CASSIYTLGVGEETQYF.